The sequence of this T cell receptor (beta chain) was determined in a study of immune evolution from preneoplasia to lung adenocarcinoma. On the study more broadly: HLA loss of heterozygosity: over 5.5% AIS, about 15% MIA, about 35% ADC, none AAH.

Germline CDR1 GTSNPN, CDR2 SVGIG (reference sequence). The CDR3 extends over 15 amino acids. V shed 4 bases and J shed 2 bases, with 18 bases lying between them. This table comes from immunoSEQ multiplex PCR, and its TCRdb copy is limited to in-frame clones, with some not included. This table has about 4,900 clones, approximately 86% appearing once. The receptor was derived from a person aged 45-65 years with lung adenocarcinoma. This sequence joins TRBV30 and TRBJ2-7; D not certain. Specimen: FFPE invasive lung adenocarcinoma tissue. The CDR3 sequence is CAWTPSGTGPYEQYF. CDR3 nucleotide sequence: TGTGCCTGGACCCCCTCCGGAACGGGCCCCTACGAGCAGTACTTC. Together with reference TRBV30 and TRBJ2-7, the CDR3 gives the full variable domain: SQTIHQWPATLVQPVGSPLSLECTVEGTSNPNLYWYRQAAGRGLQLLFYSVGIGQISSEVPQNLSASRPQDRQFILSSKKLLLSDSGFYLCAWTPSGTGPYEQYFGPGTRLTVT.